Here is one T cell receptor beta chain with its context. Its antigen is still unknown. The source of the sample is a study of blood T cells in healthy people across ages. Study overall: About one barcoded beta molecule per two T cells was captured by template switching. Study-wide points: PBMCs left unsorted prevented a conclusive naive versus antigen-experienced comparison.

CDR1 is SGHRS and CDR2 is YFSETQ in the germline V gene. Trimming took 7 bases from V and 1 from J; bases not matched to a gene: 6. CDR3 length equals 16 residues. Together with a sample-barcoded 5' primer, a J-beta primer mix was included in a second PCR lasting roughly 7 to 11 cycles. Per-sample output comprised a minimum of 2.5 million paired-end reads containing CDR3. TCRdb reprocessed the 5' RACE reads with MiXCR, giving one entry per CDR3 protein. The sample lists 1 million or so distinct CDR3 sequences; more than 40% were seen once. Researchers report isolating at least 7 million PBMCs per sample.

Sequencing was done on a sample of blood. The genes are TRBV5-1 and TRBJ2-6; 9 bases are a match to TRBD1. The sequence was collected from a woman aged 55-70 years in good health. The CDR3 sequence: CASDPGTGSGANVLTF. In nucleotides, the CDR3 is TGCGCCAGCGACCCCGGGACAGGGTCTGGGGCCAACGTCCTGACTTTC.